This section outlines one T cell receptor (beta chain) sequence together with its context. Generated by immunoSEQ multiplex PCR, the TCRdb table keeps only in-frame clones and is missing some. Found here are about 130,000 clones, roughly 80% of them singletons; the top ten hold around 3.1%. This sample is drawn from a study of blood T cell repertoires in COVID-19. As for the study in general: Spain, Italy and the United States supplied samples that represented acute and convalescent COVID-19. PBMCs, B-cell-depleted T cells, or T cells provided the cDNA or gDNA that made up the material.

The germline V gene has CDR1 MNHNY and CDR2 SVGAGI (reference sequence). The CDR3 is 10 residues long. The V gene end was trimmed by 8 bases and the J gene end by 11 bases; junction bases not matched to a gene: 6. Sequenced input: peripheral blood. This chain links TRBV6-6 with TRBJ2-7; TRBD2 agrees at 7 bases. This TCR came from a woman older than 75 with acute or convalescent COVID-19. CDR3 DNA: TGTGCCAGCGGCGGGGGTTCAGAGTACTTC. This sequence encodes CASGGGSEYF.